This T cell receptor beta chain was found in a study of shared clonotypes between healthy human individuals. Points from the study as a whole: Only blood was sampled, and tissue TCR repertoires likely differ from blood ones.

Comment on this clone: The antigen is unknown.

This CDR3 is 13 amino acids long. CDR1 is SEHNR, CDR2 FQNEAQ, per germline (reference sequence). Trimming stripped 5 bases from V and 5 bases from J, with 10 bases between. In the authors' methods: ImmunoSEQ supplied junction-only sequences lacking quality scores, so filtering was different. Profiled with immunoSEQ multiplex PCR; TCRdb holds only in-frame clones, not every one. The D gene and trimming were derived from the DNA, and the V and J assignments and clone size from that table. The table shows over a million clones, with around 98.5% occurring only once. Sequencing was carried out using naive CD4+ T cells sorted from blood. Subset here: CD45RA+ positively selected. The receptor was isolated from a man aged 30-40 years in good health. V usage is TRBV7-9 and J usage is TRBJ2-1, with D unresolved. The chain's CDR3 is CASSSNHDNEQFF. DNA of the CDR3: TGTGCCAGCAGCAGCAACCACGACAATGAGCAGTTCTTC.